These T cell receptor beta chains were read from a single sample in a study of identical twins. TCRdb re-derived calls from the 5' RACE reads in MiXCR, one entry per CDR3 protein. The table shows 250,000 or so distinct CDR3 sequences, with approximately 6.8% occurring only once. In addition, the sample was reused for a study of yellow fever vaccine responses in identical twins.

The sample was CD8+ T cells sorted from blood. The origin of the receptors is a woman under 30 in good health. The CDR3 runs from the conserved cysteine through the conserved F or W. The order of the fields is CDR3 DNA, CDR3 protein, J gene, D gene, V gene, clone size. A D gene is named only where the DNA matches it firmly. Size tells how often a clone was seen (once, few, many) or the class of an expanded clone, and some rows leave it out.

DNA: TGTGCCAGCAGTCGCCGACAGGGAGGTGAGCAGTTCTTC
CDR3: CASSRRQGGEQFF
J: TRBJ2-1
D: NA
V: TRBV28
size: few

DNA: TGTGCCAGCAGTTCCCCGGATACGCAGTATTTT
CDR3: CASSSPDTQYF
J: TRBJ2-3
D: NA
V: TRBV12-3/TRBV12-4
size: many

DNA: TGCAGTGCTAGGTCCGGGGCGTTGTCGGAGACCCAGTACTTC
CDR3: CSARSGALSETQYF
J: TRBJ2-5
D: NA
V: TRBV20-1
size: NA

DNA: TGCGCCAGCAGCCAGGACCCTGGTCGGGGCTACACCTTC
CDR3: CASSQDPGRGYTF
J: TRBJ1-2
D: NA
V: TRBV4-1
size: NA

DNA: TGTGCCAGCAGCTTGACTCTGGATAGCAATCAGCCCCAGCATTTT
CDR3: CASSLTLDSNQPQHF
J: TRBJ1-5
D: NA
V: TRBV5-6
size: NA

DNA: TGTGCCAGCCGGACTAGCGGGAGAGGAGATACGCAGTATTTT
CDR3: CASRTSGRGDTQYF
J: TRBJ2-3
D: TRBD2
V: TRBV13
size: NA

DNA: TGTGCCAGCAGCTTAGTTTCCGGGGGCGAAGAGACCCAGTACTTC
CDR3: CASSLVSGGEETQYF
J: TRBJ2-5
D: NA
V: TRBV7-9
size: many

DNA: TGTGCCACCAGCCACCCCCCCGACAATGAGCAGTTCTTC
CDR3: CATSHPPDNEQFF
J: TRBJ2-1
D: NA
V: TRBV15
size: NA

DNA: TGTGCCAGCAGTCTCCTAGCTGGCGGTTATTCCTACAATGAGCAGTTCTTC
CDR3: CASSLLAGGYSYNEQFF
J: TRBJ2-1
D: NA
V: TRBV28
size: NA

DNA: TGTGCCAGCAGTTTATTGCCCCCTCGAACAGCGTATCAAGAGACCCAGTACTTC
CDR3: CASSLLPPRTAYQETQYF
J: TRBJ2-5
D: NA
V: TRBV27
size: NA

DNA: TGTGCCACCAGTGATTTGGGTCAGAGGGATACGCAGTATTTT
CDR3: CATSDLGQRDTQYF
J: TRBJ2-3
D: NA
V: TRBV24-1
size: few

DNA: TGTGCCAGCAGTCCACAGGGTCTCAGGGAGACCCAGTACTTC
CDR3: CASSPQGLRETQYF
J: TRBJ2-5
D: NA
V: TRBV12-3/TRBV12-4
size: many

DNA: TGTGCCAGCAGCTTATCGTCAGGCTACAATGAGCAGTTCTTC
CDR3: CASSLSSGYNEQFF
J: TRBJ2-1
D: NA
V: TRBV11-3
size: NA

DNA: TGCAGCGTTGTAGTCGGCGCCTACGAGCAGTACTTC
CDR3: CSVVVGAYEQYF
J: TRBJ2-7
D: NA
V: TRBV29-1
size: many

DNA: TGTGCCAGCATCGATCAAGCGGGGGCCTCCTACAATGAGCAGTTCTTC
CDR3: CASIDQAGASYNEQFF
J: TRBJ2-1
D: TRBD2
V: TRBV2
size: NA

DNA: TGTGCCAGCAGCCAGACAGGGGGGTACCAAGAGACCCAGTACTTC
CDR3: CASSQTGGYQETQYF
J: TRBJ2-5
D: TRBD1
V: TRBV11-2
size: few

DNA: TGTGCCAGCAGCCCGGGACTAGCGTCAACCCGGAGGGAGACCCAGTACTTC
CDR3: CASSPGLASTRRETQYF
J: TRBJ2-5
D: TRBD2
V: TRBV28
size: few

DNA: TGTGCCAGCAGTTCCGACACTGGACTAGCGGGAGCGACCACAGATACGCAGTATTTT
CDR3: CASSSDTGLAGATTDTQYF
J: TRBJ2-3
D: TRBD2
V: TRBV27
size: many

DNA: TGTGCCAGCAGCGTAGATGGGCGGGCGACAGATACGCAGTATTTT
CDR3: CASSVDGRATDTQYF
J: TRBJ2-3
D: NA
V: TRBV9
size: few

DNA: TGCAGTGCTTTCATAACAGGGAGCTCTGGAAACACCATATATTTT
CDR3: CSAFITGSSGNTIYF
J: TRBJ1-3
D: NA
V: TRBV20-1
size: many

DNA: TGTGCCACCAGCGGTTACAGGGGGACCTTGGGCACAGATACGCAGTATTTT
CDR3: CATSGYRGTLGTDTQYF
J: TRBJ2-3
D: TRBD1
V: TRBV15
size: few

DNA: TGCAGTGCTAGAGATCTGATTAGCGGCAGCAGCTCCTACAATGAGCAGTTCTTC
CDR3: CSARDLISGSSSYNEQFF
J: TRBJ2-1
D: NA
V: TRBV20-1
size: NA

DNA: TGTGCCAGCAGCCCCCACCCCACCTACGAGCAGTACTTC
CDR3: CASSPHPTYEQYF
J: TRBJ2-7
D: NA
V: TRBV7-9
size: NA

DNA: TGTGCCAGCAGTTTATTCCAGAACACTGAAGCTTTCTTT
CDR3: CASSLFQNTEAFF
J: TRBJ1-1
D: NA
V: TRBV28
size: few

DNA: TGTGCCAGCAGCTCCCCAGCCACAGGGTTGAATGAAAAACTGTTTTTT
CDR3: CASSSPATGLNEKLFF
J: TRBJ1-4
D: NA
V: TRBV3-1
size: many

DNA: TGTGCCACCTCCGGGACCAACTACCCCTACGAGCAGTACTTC
CDR3: CATSGTNYPYEQYF
J: TRBJ2-7
D: NA
V: TRBV24-1
size: few

DNA: TGTGCCACCAGCACCGGGACAGGGGAGGGGGCAGATACGCAGTATTTT
CDR3: CATSTGTGEGADTQYF
J: TRBJ2-3
D: TRBD1
V: TRBV15
size: NA

DNA: TGTGCCAGCAGCCCCCGGGACAGGGGGAGAGAGACCCAGTACTTC
CDR3: CASSPRDRGRETQYF
J: TRBJ2-5
D: TRBD1
V: TRBV7-8
size: NA

DNA: TGTGCCAGCAAACTTCAAGAGTATTCTAGCGGAGCAGATACGCAGTATTTT
CDR3: CASKLQEYSSGADTQYF
J: TRBJ2-3
D: TRBD2
V: TRBV27
size: few

DNA: TGTGCCAGCAGTGACTCCTCCTCCGGGGCCAATGAGCAGTTCTTC
CDR3: CASSDSSSGANEQFF
J: TRBJ2-1
D: NA
V: TRBV6-4
size: many

DNA: TGTGCCAGCAGCTCCGGGACTAGCGGGAGAGTCACAGATACGCAGTATTTT
CDR3: CASSSGTSGRVTDTQYF
J: TRBJ2-3
D: TRBD2
V: TRBV14
size: many

DNA: TGTGCCAGCAGCTTAGACCCCCACCCGGGACGGGAGTCCTACGAGCAGTACTTC
CDR3: CASSLDPHPGRESYEQYF
J: TRBJ2-7
D: NA
V: TRBV11-2
size: few

DNA: TGTGCCAGCAGCCAAGATTACAGCCATGAGCAGTTCTTC
CDR3: CASSQDYSHEQFF
J: TRBJ2-1
D: NA
V: TRBV14
size: NA

DNA: TGTGCCAGCAGTGAAGAGGGTTTTGTGCGTCAGCCCCAGCATTTT
CDR3: CASSEEGFVRQPQHF
J: TRBJ1-5
D: NA
V: TRBV2
size: few

DNA: TGTGCCAGCAGTTTAGCATTTGGAGAGACCCAGTACTTC
CDR3: CASSLAFGETQYF
J: TRBJ2-5
D: NA
V: TRBV28
size: few